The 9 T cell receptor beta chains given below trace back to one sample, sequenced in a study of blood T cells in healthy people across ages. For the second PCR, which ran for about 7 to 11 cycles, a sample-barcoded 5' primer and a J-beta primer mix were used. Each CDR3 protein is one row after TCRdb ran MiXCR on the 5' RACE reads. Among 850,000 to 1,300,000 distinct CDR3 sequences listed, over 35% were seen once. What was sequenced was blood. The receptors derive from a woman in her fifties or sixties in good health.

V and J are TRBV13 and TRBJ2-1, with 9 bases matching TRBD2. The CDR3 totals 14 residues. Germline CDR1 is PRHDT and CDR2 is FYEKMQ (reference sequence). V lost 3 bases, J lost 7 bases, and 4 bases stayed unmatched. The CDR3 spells CASSFSGRRNEQFF. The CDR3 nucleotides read TGTGCCAGCAGCTTCAGCGGGAGGAGGAATGAGCAGTTCTTC.

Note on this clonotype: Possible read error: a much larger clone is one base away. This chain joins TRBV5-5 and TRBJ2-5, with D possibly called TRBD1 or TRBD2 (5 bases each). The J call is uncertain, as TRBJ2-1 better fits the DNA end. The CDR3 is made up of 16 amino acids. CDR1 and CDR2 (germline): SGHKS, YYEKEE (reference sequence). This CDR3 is CASSPLGDQTSSEQFF. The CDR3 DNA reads TGTGCCAGCAGCCCTCTAGGGGACCAAACATCCTCCGAGCAGTTCTTC.

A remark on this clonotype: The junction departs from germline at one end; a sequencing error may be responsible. The CDR3 spells CAGSLKAYTEQFF. The CDR3 DNA reads as TGTGCCGGCAGTTTGAAGGCCTACACTGAGCAGTTCTTC. The V gene is TRBV27, the J gene TRBJ2-1; D is uncertain. The CDR3 has 13 residues. Per the germline V gene, CDR1 is MNHEY and CDR2 is SMNVEV (reference sequence).

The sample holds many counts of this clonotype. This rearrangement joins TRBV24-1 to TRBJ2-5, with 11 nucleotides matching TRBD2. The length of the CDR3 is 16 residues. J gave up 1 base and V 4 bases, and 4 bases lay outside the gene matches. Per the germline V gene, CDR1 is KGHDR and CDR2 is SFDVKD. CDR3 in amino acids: CATSDPGTSGQETQYF. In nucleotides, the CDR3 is TGTGCCACCAGTGACCCCGGGACTAGCGGCCAAGAGACCCAGTACTTC.

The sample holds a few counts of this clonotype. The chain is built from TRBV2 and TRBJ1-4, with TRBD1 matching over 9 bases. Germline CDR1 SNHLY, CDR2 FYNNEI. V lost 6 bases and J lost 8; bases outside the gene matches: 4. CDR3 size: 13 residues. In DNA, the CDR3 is TGTGCCAGCAGAGACAGGGGGAGAGAAAAACTGTTTTTT. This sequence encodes CASRDRGREKLFF.

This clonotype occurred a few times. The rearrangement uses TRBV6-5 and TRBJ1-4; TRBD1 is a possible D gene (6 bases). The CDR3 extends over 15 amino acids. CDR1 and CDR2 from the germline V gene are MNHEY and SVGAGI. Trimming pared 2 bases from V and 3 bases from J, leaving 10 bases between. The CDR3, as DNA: TGTGCCAGCAGTTACGCGGGGGCGGCTAATGAAAAACTGTTTTTT. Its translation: CASSYAGAANEKLFF.

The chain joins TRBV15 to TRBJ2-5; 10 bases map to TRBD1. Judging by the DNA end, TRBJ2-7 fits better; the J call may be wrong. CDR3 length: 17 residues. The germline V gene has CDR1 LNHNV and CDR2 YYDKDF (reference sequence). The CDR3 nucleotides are TGTGCCACCAGCAGAGTCTTCCGGGACAGGGGTTCGCACGAGCAGTACTTC. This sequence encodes CATSRVFRDRGSHEQYF.

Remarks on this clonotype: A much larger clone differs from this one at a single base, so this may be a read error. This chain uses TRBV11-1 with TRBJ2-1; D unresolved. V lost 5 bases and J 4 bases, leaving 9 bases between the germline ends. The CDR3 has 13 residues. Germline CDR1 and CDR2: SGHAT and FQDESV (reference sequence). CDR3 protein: CASSAQPYNEQFF. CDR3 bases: TGTGCCAGCAGCGCCCAACCTTACAATGAGCAGTTCTTC. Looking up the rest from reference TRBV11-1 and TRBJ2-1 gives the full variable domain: EAEVAQSPRYKITEKSQAVAFWCDPISGHATLYWYRQILGQGPELLVQFQDESVVDDSQLPKDRFSAERLKGVDSTLKIQPAELGDSAMYLCASSAQPYNEQFFGPGTRLTVL.

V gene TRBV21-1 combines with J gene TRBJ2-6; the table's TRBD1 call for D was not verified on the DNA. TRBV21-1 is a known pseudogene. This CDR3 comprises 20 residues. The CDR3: CASSKPPTDNGALGANVLTF. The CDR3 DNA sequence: TGTGCCAGCAGCAAGCCCCCCACTGATAATGGGGCGCTTGGGGCCAACGTCCTGACTTTC.